These T cell receptor beta chains were read from a single sample in a study of CD8 T cells in Susac syndrome. TCRdb re-derived calls from the immunoSEQ multiplex PCR reads in MiXCR, one entry per CDR3 protein. The data contain tens of thousands of distinct CDR3 sequences, roughly 94% of them singletons. Sequences were obtained from CD4+ T cells from PBMCs. All receptors derive from a human donor with Susac syndrome. Each CDR3 is given with its conserved first and last residue. A D gene is named only where the DNA matches it firmly. The listing skips clone size in some rows; elsewhere it reads once, few, many or a size class.

j_gene | v_gene | abundance | d_gene | CDR3nt | CDR3aa
TRBJ2-5 | TRBV20-1 | . | . | TGCAGTGCCCTGTTGGGGGGGGCCATCCAAGAGACCCAGTACTTC | CSALLGGAIQETQYF
TRBJ2-5 | TRBV24-1 | . | . | TGTGCCACCAGCGAAACGGCTCGGGGGACCCAGTACTTC | CATSETARGTQYF
TRBJ1-5 | TRBV18 | . | . | TGTGCCAGCAACCGGGACAGCAATCAGCCCCAGCATTTT | CASNRDSNQPQHF
TRBJ1-6 | TRBV29-1 | few | TRBD1 | TGCAGCGTAGCTCAGGGACAGGTCGGTTCACCCCTCCATTTT | CSVAQGQVGSPLHF
TRBJ2-1 | TRBV20-1 | . | . | TGCAGTGCTAGAAGGGGGGCTCCCTCCTACAATGAGCAGTTCTTC | CSARRGAPSYNEQFF
TRBJ1-4 | TRBV20-1 | . | . | TGCAGTGCTAAACAGGGAAATGAAAAACTGTTTTTT | CSAKQGNEKLFF
TRBJ2-5 | TRBV27 | . | TRBD1 | TGTGCCAGCAGACTGGGACAGGACGGGAAGACCCAGTACTTC | CASRLGQDGKTQYF
TRBJ1-1 | TRBV7-9 | . | . | TGTGCCAGCTTAGACAGTCTGAACACTGAAGCTTTCTTT | CASLDSLNTEAFF
TRBJ1-1 | TRBV6-6 | . | . | TGTGCCAGCAGTTTAGACAGAACTGAAGCTTTCTTT | CASSLDRTEAFF
TRBJ1-4 | TRBV28 | . | TRBD1 | TGTGCCAGCAGCTCCTTCGGGACAGGGGACCGTGCAACTAATGAAAAACTGTTTTTT | CASSSFGTGDRATNEKLFF